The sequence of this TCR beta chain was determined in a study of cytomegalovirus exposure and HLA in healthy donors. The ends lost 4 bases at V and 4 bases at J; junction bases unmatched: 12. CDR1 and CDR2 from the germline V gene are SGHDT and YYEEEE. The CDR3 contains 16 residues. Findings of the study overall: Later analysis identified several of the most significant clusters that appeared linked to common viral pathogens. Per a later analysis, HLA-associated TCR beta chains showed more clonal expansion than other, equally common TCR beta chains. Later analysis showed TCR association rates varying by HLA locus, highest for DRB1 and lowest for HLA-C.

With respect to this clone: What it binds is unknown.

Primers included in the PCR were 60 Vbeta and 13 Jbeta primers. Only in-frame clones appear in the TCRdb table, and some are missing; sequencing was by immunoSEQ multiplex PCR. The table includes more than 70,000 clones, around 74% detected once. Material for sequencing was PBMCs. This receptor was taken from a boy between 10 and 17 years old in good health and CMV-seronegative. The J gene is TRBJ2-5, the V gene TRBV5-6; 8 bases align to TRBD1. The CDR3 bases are TGTGCCAGCAGCCGTTGGAGTCCAGGGGGCGGAGAGACCCAGTACTTC. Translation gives CASSRWSPGGGETQYF. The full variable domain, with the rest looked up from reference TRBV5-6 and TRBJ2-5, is DAGVTQSPTHLIKTRGQQVTLRCSPKSGHDTVSWYQQALGQGPQFIFQYYEEEERQRGNFPDRFSGHQFPNYSSELNVNALLLGDSALYLCASSRWSPGGGETQYFGPGTRLLVL.